The entry below describes one T cell receptor (beta chain). As handled by the study authors: Researchers report that nucleated cell counts were estimated from reference gene primer amplification. The protocol was immunoSEQ multiplex PCR, while the TCRdb copy is restricted to in-frame clones and leaves out a portion. The V and J calls and the clone size are those of that table, but D and trimming were determined from the DNA. The table includes 400,000 or so clones, approximately 86% detected once. The CDR3 sequence is 11 residues long. Deletions cut 5 bases from V and 6 bases from J, with 9 bases between. CDR1 is GTSNPN, CDR2 SVGIG, per germline (reference sequence). These data come from a study of blood T cell repertoires in COVID-19.

The V call is TRBV30, the J call TRBJ2-3, with D hard to call. The receptor comes from a human donor in a cohort sampled during active COVID-19. Source material: peripheral blood. Written as DNA, the CDR3 is TGTGCCTGGGAGTCGAGGGATACGCAGTATTTT. Protein sequence: CAWESRDTQYF.